Listed here are 8 T cell receptor beta chains from one sample, sequenced in a study of cytotoxic CD8 clonotypes in ibrutinib-treated CLL. Libraries were prepared by immunoSEQ multiplex PCR; TCRdb keeps only in-frame clonotypes and omits some of them. The data show 160,000 or so clones, with more than 75% seen just once and roughly 2% held by the top ten. Material: PBMCs, obtained after 12 months of ibrutinib treatment. Receptors were obtained from a human donor with chronic lymphocytic leukemia.

The chain couples TRBV6-6 to TRBJ1-3, with D maybe TRBD1 (5 bases). The ends were cut back, 6 bases at V and 0 bases at J, with 12 bases in the middle. Germline CDR1 is MNHNY and CDR2 is SVGAGI (reference sequence). This CDR3 contains 15 residues. CDR3 region: CASSPRERSGNTIYF. As DNA, the CDR3 is TGTGCCAGCAGCCCCAGGGAGCGCTCTGGAAACACCATATATTTT.

V gene TRBV11-2 combines with J gene TRBJ1-2, with 7 bases matching TRBD1. The germline V gene has CDR1 SGHAT and CDR2 FQNNGV. CDR3 size: 15 residues. V lost 0 bases, J lost 2 bases, and 3 bases stayed unmatched. The CDR3: CASSLESGGNYGYTF. The CDR3 DNA is TGTGCCAGCAGCTTAGAGTCAGGGGGAAACTATGGCTACACCTTC.

This chain links TRBV19 with TRBJ1-1; 8 bases are a match to TRBD1. Germline V gives CDR1 LNHDA, CDR2 SQIVND (reference sequence). Losses at the gene ends were 5 bases for V and 0 bases for J; bases not matched to a gene: 5. This CDR3 is 15 amino acids long. CDR3 sequence (DNA): TGTGCCAGTAGTCCGGACAGGGAAATGAACACTGAAGCTTTCTTT. Encoded protein: CASSPDREMNTEAFF.

J is TRBJ2-2 and V is TRBV7-3; 12 bases line up with TRBD2. The length of the CDR3 is 16 residues. The V gene's germline CDR1 is SGHTA and CDR2 FQGTGA. Trimming cost V 5 bases and J 4 bases; bases outside gene matches: 5. The CDR3 nucleotides read TGTGCCAGCAGCCAACTAGCGGGGGGAACCACCGGGGAGCTGTTTTTT. It encodes CASSQLAGGTTGELFF.

A note on this clone: The identical CDR3 is also encoded by other nucleotide sequences in the sample. The chain joins TRBV20-1 to TRBJ2-7, with 7 nucleotides matching TRBD2. Germline loops: CDR1 DFQATT, CDR2 SNEGSKA (reference sequence). CDR3 length: 11 amino acids. The V and J ends lost 3 bases and 7 bases, in that order; junction bases with no gene match: 3. In DNA form, the CDR3 reads TGCAGTGCTAGGGACGGGAGGGAGCAGTACTTC. Translating gives CSARDGREQYF.

Regarding this clone: The DNA is omitted, as the CDR3 cannot be located on it reliably, and the CDR3 follows TCRdb's listing. The chain carries TRBV19 and TRBJ1-1; TRBD1 is the table's D call, not checked against the DNA. CDR1 is LNHDA, CDR2 SQIVND, per germline (reference sequence). With termini counted, the CDR3 has 14 amino acids. CDR3 in amino acids: CASTSDRGMAEAFF.

J is TRBJ1-5 and V is TRBV5-1, with unresolved D. CDR1 SGHRS and CDR2 YFSETQ come from the germline V gene. The CDR3 is made up of 15 amino acids. The V end lost 0 bases, the J end lost 2 bases, and 9 bases lay between the germline ends. The CDR3 protein is CASSLEVGGNQPQHF. Here the CDR3 DNA reads TGCGCCAGCAGCTTGGAGGTAGGAGGCAATCAGCCCCAGCATTTT.

The chain has TRBV21-1 and TRBJ1-4. TRBV21-1 is labeled a pseudogene. This CDR3 comprises 16 residues. Here the CDR3 DNA reads TGTGCCAGCAGCAAAGGGCCTACGGGCGTTAATGAAAAACTGTTTTTT. It is translated as CASSKGPTGVNEKLFF.